This record concerns one T cell receptor beta chain sequence. Antigen specificity is unknown. One end of the junction does not line up with germline, which may come from a read error. This sample includes further DNA sequences coding for the same CDR3. The sample originates from a study of cytomegalovirus exposure and HLA in healthy donors. The CDR3 is made up of 13 amino acids. Germline V CDR1 and CDR2: LNHDA, SQIVND (reference sequence). General study results and limits: Sequences of the TCR beta chain were said to predict the HLA-A and HLA-B alleles of most subjects accurately. For TCR beta chains, V- and J-gene trimming was later linked to a missense DCLRE1C variant.

The PCR had 60 Vbeta and 13 Jbeta primers. As processed by the authors: Unique TCR beta chains totaled approximately 83 million in a later count, with some 10 million of them shared. Clones were sequenced by immunoSEQ multiplex PCR, and TCRdb holds only the in-frame ones, with some missing. That table furnishes V, J and clone size, whereas the DNA furnished D and trimming. The table includes about 37,000 clones, approximately 80% detected once. The TCR originated in a woman in her thirties or forties in good health and CMV-seronegative. The chain recombines TRBV19 with TRBJ1-6; unclear D gene. Sequencing used PBMCs. The CDR3 nucleotides read TGTGCCAGTCGGAGCTCCTATAATTCCCCCCTCCACTTT. It yields the protein CASRSSYNSPLHF.